This T cell receptor (beta chain) was identified during a study of T-cell reconstitution after alpha-beta-depleted transplantation in children. In germline, CDR1 is SGDLS, CDR2 YYNGEE. The CDR3 loop spans 13 amino acids. In its sample, this clonotype was seen once. The junction departs from germline at one end; a sequencing error may be responsible. TCRbeta library construction was performed incorporating unique molecular identifiers. TCRdb ran MiXCR on the PCR reads and lists one entry per CDR3 protein. In the table there are 200,000 to 300,000 distinct CDR3 sequences, 12% of which are singletons. The TCR was taken from a human donor who donated a stem cell graft to a child with acute lymphoblastic leukemia. Specimen: PBMCs from the stem cell graft donor, collected from the stem cell graft. The chain employs TRBV9 and TRBJ2-5; D is uncertain. The CDR3 reads CASSAHTQEAQYF. The CDR3 DNA sequence: TGTGCCAGCAGCGCCCACACCCAAGAGGCCCAGTACTTC.